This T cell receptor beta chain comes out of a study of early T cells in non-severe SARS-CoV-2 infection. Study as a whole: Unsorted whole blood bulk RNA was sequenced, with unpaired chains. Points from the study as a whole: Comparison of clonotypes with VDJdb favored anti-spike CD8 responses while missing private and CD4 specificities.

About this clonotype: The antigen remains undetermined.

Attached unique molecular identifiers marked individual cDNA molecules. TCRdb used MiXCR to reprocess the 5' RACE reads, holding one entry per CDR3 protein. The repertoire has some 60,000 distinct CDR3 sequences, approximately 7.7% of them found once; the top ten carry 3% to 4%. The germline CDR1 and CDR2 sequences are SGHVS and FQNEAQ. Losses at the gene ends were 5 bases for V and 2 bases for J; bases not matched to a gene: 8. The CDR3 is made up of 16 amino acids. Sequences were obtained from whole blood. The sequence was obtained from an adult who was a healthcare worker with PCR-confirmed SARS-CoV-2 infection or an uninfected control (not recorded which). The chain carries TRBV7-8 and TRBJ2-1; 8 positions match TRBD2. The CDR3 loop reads CASSRGIAGPYNEQFF. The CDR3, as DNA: TGTGCCAGCAGCCGAGGGATAGCGGGACCCTACAATGAGCAGTTCTTC. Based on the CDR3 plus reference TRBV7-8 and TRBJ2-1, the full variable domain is GAGVSQSPRYKVAKRGQDVALRCDPISGHVSLFWYQQALGQGPEFLTYFQNEAQLDKSGLPSDRFFAERPEGSVSTLKIQRTQQEDSAVYLCASSRGIAGPYNEQFFGPGTRLTVL.